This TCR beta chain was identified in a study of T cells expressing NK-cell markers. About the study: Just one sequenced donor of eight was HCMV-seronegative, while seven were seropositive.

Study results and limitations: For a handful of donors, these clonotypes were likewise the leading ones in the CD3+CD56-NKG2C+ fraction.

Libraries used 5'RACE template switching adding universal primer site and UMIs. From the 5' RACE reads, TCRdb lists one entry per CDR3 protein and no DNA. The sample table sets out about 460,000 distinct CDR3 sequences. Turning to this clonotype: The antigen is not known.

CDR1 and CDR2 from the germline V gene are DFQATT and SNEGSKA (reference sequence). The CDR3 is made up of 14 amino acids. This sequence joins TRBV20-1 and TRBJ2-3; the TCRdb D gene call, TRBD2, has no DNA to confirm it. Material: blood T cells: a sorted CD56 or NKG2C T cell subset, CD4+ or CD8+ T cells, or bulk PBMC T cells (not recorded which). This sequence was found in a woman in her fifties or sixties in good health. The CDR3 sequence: CSARKSGEIDTQYF.